This is a list of T cell receptor beta chains from one sample in a study of prognosis after radiotherapy for stage I lung cancer. MiXCR, applied by TCRdb to the multiplex PCR reads, yields one record per CDR3 protein. The sample lists about 22,000 distinct CDR3 sequences; around 40% were seen once. The sample was PBMCs, taken before or after stereotactic body radiation therapy (not recorded which). These receptor sequences come from a donor aged 50 or older with non-small cell lung cancer. The CDR3 runs from the conserved cysteine through the conserved F or W. D genes are given only for firm matches. For some rows the clone size is stated as once, few or many, or as a class when expanded; others skip it.

cdr3_nt cdr3_aa clone_size d_call j_call v_call
TGTGCCACCAGTGGGCCTGGCAATGAGCAGTTCTTC CATSGPGNEQFF many . TRBJ2-1 TRBV24-1
TGTGCCATCACCCCGGGGGCAGGGAAGGGCTACACCTTC CAITPGAGKGYTF . . TRBJ1-2 TRBV10-3
TGTGCCAGCGCCTCAAGACAGGAGTACACCGGGGAGCTGTTTTTT CASASRQEYTGELFF many . TRBJ2-2 TRBV27
TGTGCCAGCTCACCCAGATTCCCCAACACTGAAGCTTTCTTT CASSPRFPNTEAFF many . TRBJ1-1 TRBV18
TGTGCCAGCAGTTACTCGGAGAGCTACGAGCAGTACTTC CASSYSESYEQYF . . TRBJ2-7 TRBV6-5
TGTGCCAGCAGCCCGGACTACCTACAAGAGACCCAGTACTTC CASSPDYLQETQYF many . TRBJ2-5 TRBV7-2
TGTGCCAGCAGTTTAAGGGAGACTAGCGGGAGAACAGATACGCAGTATTTT CASSLRETSGRTDTQYF many TRBD2 TRBJ2-3 TRBV12-3/TRBV12-4
TGTGCCAGCAGCCGTCGGGTAGCGGGTCCAGATACGCAGTATTTT CASSRRVAGPDTQYF many TRBD2 TRBJ2-3 TRBV27
TGCAGCGCTATGGGTCAGATCGCGAACACCGGGGAGCTGTTTTTT CSAMGQIANTGELFF . . TRBJ2-2 TRBV29-1
TGTGCCAGCAGCGCGAGCGGGACCCAAGAGACCCAGTACTTC CASSASGTQETQYF many TRBD2 TRBJ2-5 TRBV6-1
TGTGCTAGTGCCGACAGCGGAAACACCATATATTTT CASADSGNTIYF many . TRBJ1-3 TRBV12-5
TGCAGTGCGAGACTAGCGGCCCTACACTCCTACGAGCAGTACTTC CSARLAALHSYEQYF . TRBD2 TRBJ2-7 TRBV20-1